This entry lists 9 T cell receptor beta chains sequenced from one sample in a study of graft-versus-host responses after intestinal transplantation (dated by TCRdb to the early 2020s). The intended sense of this specimen's time point label: cells obtained before transplantation from donor or recipient. In the mixed lymphocyte reactions, about 200,000 CFSE-labeled pre-transplant responders were plated with about 200,000 irradiated violet-dye-labeled stimulators and cultured for approximately 6 days. The library was obtained by the immunoSEQ multiplex PCR assay. TCRdb retrieved this table from immuneACCESS and kept in-frame rearrangements only. Not all clones are present; in checked studies, unresolved V genes account for under half, and no reason is known for the remainder. Recorded for this sample are about 7,000 clones; around a third of them occurred a single time. The ten largest clones capture about 6.3% of the sample.

The material sequenced was alloreactive CD8+ T cells from a mixed lymphocyte reaction culture, taken before transplantation. This specimen's cell subset or site label, per the study, means: CFSE-low proliferating T cells sorted from roughly 6-day pre-transplant mixed lymphocyte reaction (GvH or HvG direction). The receptors originated from a human patient who was an organ donor for intestinal transplantation.

This clone has more than one count but fewer than ten. The V call is TRBV6-5, the J call TRBJ2-7, with TRBD1 matching over 7 bases. Germline CDR1 and CDR2: MNHEY and SVGAGI. This CDR3 contains 12 residues. V lost 5 bases, J lost 3 bases, and 1 base stayed unmatched. The CDR3 region has the DNA TGTGCCAGCAGTCCAGGGGGCTACGAGCAGTACTTC. This codes for CASSPGGYEQYF.

The chain uses TRBV19 and TRBJ1-3; 7 nucleotides match TRBD1. Germline V CDR1 and CDR2: LNHDA, SQIVND (reference sequence). This CDR3 spans 20 amino acids. J lost 0 bases, V lost 6 bases, and 20 bases had no gene match. The CDR3 reads CASSIHTGTAYELSGNTIYF. The CDR3 nucleotides are TGTGCCAGTAGCATACATACTGGGACAGCCTACGAGCTCTCTGGAAACACCATATATTTT. The variable domain in full, with the rest retrieved from reference TRBV19 and TRBJ1-3, is DGGITQSPKYLFRKEGQNVTLSCEQNLNHDAMYWYRQDPGQGLRLIYYSQIVNDFQKGDIAEGYSVSREKKESFPLTVTSAQKNPTAFYLCASSIHTGTAYELSGNTIYFGEGSWLTVV.

The chain links TRBV6-4 to TRBJ2-7; D possibly uses TRBD1 or TRBD2 (5 bases each). CDR3 length: 14 residues. Germline V gene lookup returns CDR1 MRHNA and CDR2 SNTAGT. Trimming stripped 3 bases from V and 4 bases from J, with 13 bases between. The CDR3 nucleotides read TGTGCCAGCAGTGAGGTCGGGGCTGGGTACGAGCAGTACTTC. Translation gives CASSEVGAGYEQYF.

This clone ranks as large (0.1 to 1%). This chain links TRBV27 with TRBJ1-1, with D maybe TRBD1 (5 bases). From germline, CDR1 is MNHEY and CDR2 SMNVEV (reference sequence). Between the trimmed V and J ends, which lost 2 bases and 3 bases, there was a span of 10 bases. The CDR3 runs 14 residues. The chain's CDR3 is CASSLQGSYTEAFF. The CDR3 DNA follows: TGTGCCAGCAGTTTACAGGGTTCGTACACTGAAGCTTTCTTT.

This clone was seen more than once but under ten times. The V gene is TRBV6-5, the J gene TRBJ1-1; tentative D call: TRBD1 (5 bases). The germline V and J ends were trimmed by 5 bases and 1 base, with 8 bases remaining between them. Germline V gene data show CDR1 as MNHEY and CDR2 as SVGAGI. The CDR3 has 13 amino acids. The CDR3 region is CASSGGSNTEAFF. DNA for the CDR3: TGTGCCAGCAGTGGGGGATCGAACACTGAAGCTTTCTTT.

Only one count was recorded for this clone. The gene calls are TRBV6-5 and TRBJ2-7; 9 positions match TRBD1. The germline gives CDR1 MNHEY, CDR2 SVGAGI. The CDR3 length is 14 residues. Unmatched junction bases numbered 4, after V lost 7 bases and J lost 0 bases. The CDR3, as DNA: TGTGCCAGCATGGGGACAGGGAGCTCCTACGAGCAGTACTTC. It translates to CASMGTGSSYEQYF.

The chain joins TRBV7-2 to TRBJ2-1; no clear D gene. Germline assignment: CDR1 SGHTA and CDR2 FQGNSA. The CDR3 loop spans 12 amino acids. Trimming shortened V by 4 bases and J by 9 bases, and 10 bases separated the two germline ends. CDR3 loop: CASSSIMGEQFF. CDR3 nucleotides: TGTGCCAGCAGCTCGATCATGGGTGAGCAGTTCTTC.

This clone turned up a few times. The CDR3 nucleotides are TGCGCCAGCAGCCGTAGACTAGCGGGCGACAACTACGAGCAGTACTTC. It yields the protein CASSRRLAGDNYEQYF. This chain uses TRBV4-1 with TRBJ2-7; 10 nucleotides agree with TRBD2. The ends lost 4 bases at V and 3 bases at J; junction bases unmatched: 9. The CDR3 consists of 16 residues. CDR1 MGHRA and CDR2 YSYEKL come from the germline V gene.

This chain uses TRBV6-6 with TRBJ2-1, with TRBD2 matching 7 bases. Germline CDR1 is MNHNY and CDR2 is SVGAGI (reference sequence). Germline trimming cut 2 bases from V and 3 bases from J; bases unmatched to any gene: 7. The CDR3 is made up of 16 amino acids. CDR3 residues: CASSYGSGAFYNEQFF. The CDR3, as DNA: TGTGCCAGCAGTTACGGGAGCGGGGCCTTCTACAATGAGCAGTTCTTC.